This T cell receptor (beta chain) was profiled in a study of OX40 agonist ivuxolimab in advanced cancers. For context, the study as a whole: Ivuxolimab was a fully human IgG2 agonistic monoclonal antibody targeting the costimulatory receptor OX40 (CD134). Intravenous ivuxolimab was administered to patients every 2 weeks at six dose levels: 0.01, 0.1, 0.3, 1.5, 3 and 10 mg/kg. Of the approximately 50 dose-escalation patients, hepatocellular carcinoma was present in about 20, melanoma in roughly 15, renal cell carcinoma in 9 and head and neck cancer in 9. The dose-escalation cohort was roughly 87% male with a mean age of approximately 59 years, ranging from about 20 to 85. Prior anti-PD-1, anti-PD-L1 or anti-CTLA-4 therapy was permitted, and roughly two fifths of dose-escalation patients had received checkpoint inhibitors. Partial responses occurred in three dose-escalation patients: two with cutaneous melanoma and one with hepatocellular carcinoma. Peripheral TCRbeta sequencing aimed to test whether ivuxolimab altered TCR sequence diversity and caused clonal T-cell expansion. The paper describes the monotherapy dose-escalation part (N of about 50 patients) of the phase I trial of ivuxolimab. Broad study findings and their caveats: At doses of 0.1 to 3.0 mg/kg, clonal expansion of both CD4+ and CD8+ blood T cells was observed from baseline to week 6. In partial responders in the 0.1-3.0 mg/kg groups, normalized peripheral clonal expansion was found to be among the lowest, especially among CD8+ T cells. After ivuxolimab, more expanded clones were found on average in CD8+ T cells than in CD4+ T cells. The antigen specificity of the peripheral T cells that underwent clonal expansion was not determined. Low levels of normalized T-cell clonal expansion were also shown by some nonresponding patients.

The trial excluded patients who had a history of autoimmune disease or who were on systemic immunosuppression. In every dose cohort, peripheral blood was drawn for TCR sequencing at baseline, cycle 4 day 1, and cycle 7 day 1. Samples came from an open-label, multicenter, first-in-human phase I dose-escalation trial of ivuxolimab. The trial enrolled adults with locally advanced or metastatic head and neck squamous cell, hepatocellular, melanoma or renal cell carcinoma. Before TCR sequencing, CD4+ T cells and CD8+ T cells were sorted from peripheral blood as separate populations. The germline V gene supplies CDR1 SGHRS and CDR2 YFSETQ. Counted from cysteine to phenylalanine, this CDR3 has 15 amino acids. Only the CDR3 region is kept as DNA, spanning 45 bases read in frame from base 1. V was cut back by 0 bases and J by 0 bases, leaving a gap of 9 bases between them. Concerning this clone: The specificity of this receptor is unknown. Within one base of it there is no much larger clone, and no base qualities were kept.

Genomic DNA was isolated from the sorted cells so that the TCRbeta CDR3 region could be sequenced. The immunoSEQ Assay was used to sequence the TCRbeta CDR3 regions. The table was pulled from immuneACCESS by TCRdb, which kept in-frame rearrangements only. Such tables lose some clones; where checked, under half of the loss comes from unresolved V genes, and the rest has no known cause. The table for this sample lists 60,000 to 65,000 clones; about 90% of them were counted only once. The ten largest account for less than 6% of the sample. This sample comprised CD4+ or CD8+ T cells sorted from blood, obtained in a trial of the OX40 agonist ivuxolimab. The receptor comes from an adult with an advanced solid tumor such as melanoma, head and neck, liver or kidney cancer. The rearranged segments are TRBV5-1 and TRBJ1-1, with TRBD1 as a weak D call on 5 bases. The DNA sequence follows: TGCGCCAGCAGCTTGGGACAGTCCTTGAACACTGAAGCTTTCTTT. Its protein reads: CASSLGQSLNTEAFF.